The next 21 T cell receptor beta chains were all read from a single sample in a study of vaccination and CD4 T cells after COVID-19. These receptors have no known antigen. Specified treatment: approximately nine-day PBMC culture with coronavirus spike peptide pools or control peptides (ViraFEST assay). Cultured CD4+ T cell DNA was sequenced using the Oncomine TCR Beta short-read assay. From the PCR reads, TCRdb called clonotypes with MiXCR, one entry per CDR3 protein. The profile shows 12,000 or so distinct CDR3 sequences, roughly 50% of them singletons. What was sequenced was CD4+ T cells from blood, cultured in vitro. These receptors were collected from a human donor who had recovered from COVID-19.

The chain uses TRBV6-2 or TRBV6-3 and TRBJ1-6; 8 positions match TRBD1. The germline V gene has CDR1 MNHEY and CDR2 SVGEGT. The CDR3 contains 14 residues. Trimming removed 2 bases from V and 10 bases from J; junction bases left unmatched: 4. The CDR3 sequence is CASSYAQGGSPLHF. The CDR3, as DNA: TGTGCCAGCAGTTACGCACAGGGGGGATCACCCCTCCACTTT.

The chain uses TRBV19 and TRBJ1-6; no definite D call. The germline V gene encodes CDR1 LNHDA and CDR2 SQIVND (reference sequence). The germline V and J ends were trimmed by 8 bases and 0 bases, with 14 bases remaining between them. This CDR3 comprises 16 residues. The CDR3, as DNA: TGTGCCAGTGAAACCGGACGGAGCTCCTATAATTCACCCCTCCACTTT. It is translated as CASETGRSSYNSPLHF.

In its sample, this clonotype was seen a few times. The CDR3: CATGLGTESNQPQHF. The CDR3 DNA reads TGTGCCACCGGACTCGGGACCGAATCAAATCAGCCCCAGCATTTT. The chain links TRBV10-3 to TRBJ1-5; maybe TRBD1 (5 bases). CDR3 length equals 15 residues. Germline V lookup: CDR1 ENHRY, CDR2 SYGVKD. The V and J ends lost 10 bases and 4 bases respectively, with 20 bases between them.

The chain couples TRBV11-3 to TRBJ2-1; TRBD2 matches 13 bases. V dropped 5 bases and J dropped 1; count of bases not matched to a gene: 2. This CDR3 is 16 amino acids long. In germline, CDR1 is SGHNT, CDR2 YENEEA. This CDR3 reads CASSPGLAGSYNEQFF. CDR3 in DNA: TGTGCCAGCAGCCCGGGACTAGCGGGGTCCTACAATGAGCAGTTCTTC.

A few counts support this clonotype. This sequence joins TRBV6-1 and TRBJ1-3; 7 bases match TRBD1. The CDR3 spans 16 residues. V shed 3 bases, J shed 4 bases, and the junction held 9 bases outside the gene matches. Germline lookup yields CDR1 MNHNS and CDR2 SASEGT. For the CDR3, the DNA is TGTGCCAGCAGTGAGCGACAGGGAATCCGGGGAAACACCATATATTTT. Translated, it gives CASSERQGIRGNTIYF.

This chain links TRBV4-3 with TRBJ1-1; 7 bases fit TRBD1. The CDR3 has 16 amino acids. In germline, CDR1 is LGHNA, CDR2 YSLEER. V dropped 0 bases and J dropped 1; count of bases not matched to a gene: 5. This chain's CDR3 is CASSQDWAGGNTEAFF. The CDR3 nucleotides are TGCGCCAGCAGCCAAGATTGGGCAGGGGGGAACACTGAAGCTTTCTTT.

This chain joins TRBV10-3 and TRBJ2-7; 13 nucleotides align to TRBD2. Germline CDR1 ENHRY, CDR2 SYGVKD. With V trimmed by 5 bases and J by 4 bases, 5 bases remained unmatched. This CDR3 contains 15 residues. The CDR3 DNA reads as TGTGCCATCAGTTCCGGGACTAGCGGGATATACGAGCAGTACTTC. It codes for CAISSGTSGIYEQYF.

This chain uses TRBV30 with TRBJ2-1; 8 bases are a match to TRBD1. This CDR3 is built from 18 residues. Germline CDR1 reads GTSNPN; CDR2 reads SVGIG (reference sequence). V was clipped by 4 bases and J by 4 bases; unmatched bases: 18. CDR3 loop: CAWTTPGGRAGWYNEQFF. In nucleotides, the CDR3 is TGTGCCTGGACGACCCCAGGGGGCCGGGCGGGATGGTACAATGAGCAGTTCTTC.

The DNA for the CDR3 is TGTGCCAGCAGTTTAAGAGGCCCTGAAGCTTTCTTT. It is translated as CASSLRGPEAFF. This sequence joins TRBV28 and TRBJ1-1; the D is unclear. Germline V gene sequence: CDR1 MDHEN, CDR2 SYDVKM. The CDR3 consists of 12 residues. V was clipped by 2 bases and J by 6 bases, with 7 bases between them.

V is TRBV28 and J is TRBJ1-2; D unresolved. Trimming took off 8 bases at V and 0 bases at J, with 10 bases between the two ends. This CDR3 is 13 amino acids long. Germline V gene lookup returns CDR1 MDHEN and CDR2 SYDVKM. CDR3: CASSSDPNYGYTF. The DNA of the CDR3 is TGTGCCAGCTCGTCGGACCCTAACTATGGCTACACCTTC.

Here the CDR3 reads CASSQVRLAGGGETQYF. CDR3 nucleotides: TGTGCCAGCAGCCAAGTACGCCTCGCGGGAGGTGGGGAGACCCAGTACTTC. V and J are TRBV4-2 and TRBJ2-5; TRBD2 matches 8 bases. V lost 1 base to trimming and J lost 5 bases; unmatched junction nucleotides: 12. Germline V gene lookup returns CDR1 LGHNA and CDR2 YNFKEQ. The CDR3 spans 17 residues.

The rearrangement links TRBV7-3 to TRBJ2-2, with 9 bases lining up with TRBD2. Germline loops: CDR1 SGHTA, CDR2 FQGTGA. This CDR3 has 15 residues. V lost 6 bases, J lost 5 bases, and 7 bases stayed unmatched. CDR3 sequence (DNA): TGTGCCAGCAGTCCGGGACTAGCCGCAACCGGGGAGCTGTTTTTT. Protein sequence: CASSPGLAATGELFF.

The chain uses TRBV12-3 or TRBV12-4 and TRBJ1-5, with a tentative D call TRBD1 (5 bases). Between the trimmed V and J ends, which lost 3 bases and 7 bases, there was a span of 10 bases. CDR3 length: 13 amino acids. In DNA, the CDR3 is TGTGCCAGCAGTTTTGAGGGACCCCAGCCCCAGCATTTT. It specifies CASSFEGPQPQHF.

This clonotype came up a few times. V gene TRBV6-1 combines with J gene TRBJ2-2; 10 bases match TRBD2. From germline, CDR1 is MNHNS and CDR2 SASEGT. V dropped 7 bases and J dropped 0; count of bases not matched to a gene: 11. This CDR3 region has 18 residues. The CDR3 region has the DNA TGTGCCAGCAACCGGGGACTAGCGTCGTACGCGAACACCGGGGAGCTGTTTTTT. Translation gives CASNRGLASYANTGELFF.

The chain uses TRBV18 and TRBJ1-3; no reliable D call. Germline V gene sequence: CDR1 KGHSH, CDR2 LQKENI. Trimming shortened V by 3 bases and J by 2 bases, and 5 bases separated the two germline ends. This CDR3 spans 13 amino acids. Written as DNA, the CDR3 is TGTGCCAGCTCACCGCCAGCTGGAAACACCATATATTTT. It translates to CASSPPAGNTIYF. The complete variable domain, with remaining parts taken from reference TRBV18 and TRBJ1-3, reads NAGVMQNPRHLVRRRGQEARLRCSPMKGHSHVYWYRQLPEEGLKFMVYLQKENIIDESGMPKERFSAEFPKEGPSILRIQQVVRGDSAAYFCASSPPAGNTIYFGEGSWLTVV.

This chain links TRBV12-3 or TRBV12-4 with TRBJ1-2; D is unresolved. CDR3 length equals 16 residues. Trimming removed 6 bases at V and 2 bases at J, with 19 bases between. CDR3 protein: CASRLSVAVLNYGYTF. In nucleotides, the CDR3 is TGTGCCAGCAGGCTTAGCGTGGCAGTTTTAAACTATGGCTACACCTTC.

This clonotype turned up a few times. V is TRBV7-2 and J is TRBJ2-5, with 12 bases fitting TRBD1. Trimming cost V 5 bases and J 4 bases; bases outside gene matches: 8. CDR1 is SGHTA and CDR2 is FQGNSA in the germline V gene. The CDR3 length is 16 residues. CDR3 coding DNA: TGTGCCAGCAGCCGCGGGACAGGGGGCGCATTAGAGACCCAGTACTTC. Its protein product is CASSRGTGGALETQYF.

The chain recombines TRBV6-5 with TRBJ2-7, with no clear D. CDR3 length: 12 residues. V shed 1 base and J shed 0 bases, with 1 base lying between them. The germline gives CDR1 MNHEY, CDR2 SVGAGI. The CDR3 reads CASSYFSYEQYF. CDR3 sequence (DNA): TGTGCCAGCAGTTACTTCTCCTACGAGCAGTACTTC.

The V gene is TRBV27, the J gene TRBJ2-4, with D unresolved. V gave up 3 bases and J gave up 1 base, with 13 bases separating them. The germline gives CDR1 MNHEY, CDR2 SMNVEV (reference sequence). The CDR3 consists of 16 residues. CDR3 nucleotide sequence: TGTGCCAGCAGTTTGCGTCCAACGGCGGCCAAAAACATTCAGTACTTC. Its translation is CASSLRPTAAKNIQYF.

The CDR3 is CASSLTGGTEAFF. The CDR3 DNA reads as TGTGCCAGCAGCTTAACAGGGGGCACTGAAGCTTTCTTT. The V call is TRBV7-8, the J call TRBJ1-1; 8 nucleotides align to TRBD1. CDR1 SGHVS and CDR2 FQNEAQ come from the germline V gene. The CDR3 has 13 amino acids. The J segment lost 4 bases and the V segment lost 2 bases, leaving 0 bases of the junction unmatched.

The chain couples TRBV4-1 to TRBJ1-4, with D hard to call. The CDR3 is 12 residues long. Germline CDR1 and CDR2: MGHRA and YSYEKL. The ends were cut back, 5 bases at V and 5 bases at J, with 6 bases in the middle. Here the CDR3 DNA reads TGCGCCAGCAGCTTCCTCAATGAAAAACTGTTTTTT. It codes for CASSFLNEKLFF.